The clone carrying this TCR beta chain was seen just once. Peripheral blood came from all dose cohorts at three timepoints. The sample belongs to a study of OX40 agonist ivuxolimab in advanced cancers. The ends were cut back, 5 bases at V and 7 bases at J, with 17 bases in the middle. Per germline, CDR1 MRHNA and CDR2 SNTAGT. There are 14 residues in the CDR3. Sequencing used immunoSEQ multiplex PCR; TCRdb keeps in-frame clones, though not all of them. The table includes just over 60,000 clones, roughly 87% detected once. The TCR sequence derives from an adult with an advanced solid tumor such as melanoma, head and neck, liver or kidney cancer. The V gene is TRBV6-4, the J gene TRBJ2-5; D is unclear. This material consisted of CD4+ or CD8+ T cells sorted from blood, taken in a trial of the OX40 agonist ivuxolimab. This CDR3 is CASSPSSTMSTQYF. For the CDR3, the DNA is TGTGCCAGCAGTCCGTCGTCCACCATGTCGACCCAGTACTTC.